The sequence of this T cell receptor (beta chain) was determined in a study of vaccination effects on CD4 cells after COVID-19. Germline CDR1 is WSHSY and CDR2 is SAAADI. After removal of 6 bases from V and 3 bases from J, the junction contained 0 bases not matched to a gene. The CDR3 is 14 residues long. CD4+ T cells specific for antigen were expanded with viral peptide pools by the ViraFEST assay before sequencing. Isolation of CD4+ T cells took place after 10 to 11 days of culture. Two doses of BNT162b2 or mRNA-1273 vaccine were administered to participants. Half-medium exchanges with IL-2 medium took place on days 3 and 7. As concerns this clone: Its antigen is still unknown.

The protocol was immunoSEQ multiplex PCR, while the TCRdb copy is restricted to in-frame clones and leaves out a portion. In the table there are about 33,000 clones, approximately 82% of which are singletons. The chain has TRBV10-2 and TRBJ2-5; TRBD2 agrees at 14 bases. Sample: CD4+ T cells from PBMCs cultured with HCoV-NL63 spike peptides, taken after COVID-19 vaccination. The TCR sequence derives from a human donor who received a COVID-19 vaccine. Some clones in this sample may be carry-over from other donors' samples. CDR3: CASRGLAGEETQYF. The DNA for the CDR3 is TGCGCCAGCAGGGGACTAGCGGGGGAAGAGACCCAGTACTTC.